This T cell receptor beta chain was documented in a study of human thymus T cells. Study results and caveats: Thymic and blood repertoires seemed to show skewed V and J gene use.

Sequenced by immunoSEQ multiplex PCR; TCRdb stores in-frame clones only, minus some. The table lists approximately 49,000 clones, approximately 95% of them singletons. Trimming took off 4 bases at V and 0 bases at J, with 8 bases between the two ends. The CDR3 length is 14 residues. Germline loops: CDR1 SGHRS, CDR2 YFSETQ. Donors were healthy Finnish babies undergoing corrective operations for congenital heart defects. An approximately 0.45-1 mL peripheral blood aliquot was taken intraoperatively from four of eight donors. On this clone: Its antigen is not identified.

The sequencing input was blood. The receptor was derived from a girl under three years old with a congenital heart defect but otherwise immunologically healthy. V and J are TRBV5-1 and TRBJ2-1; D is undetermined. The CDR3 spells CASSPPSSYNEQFF. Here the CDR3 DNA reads TGCGCCAGCAGCCCCCCTAGCTCCTACAATGAGCAGTTCTTC.